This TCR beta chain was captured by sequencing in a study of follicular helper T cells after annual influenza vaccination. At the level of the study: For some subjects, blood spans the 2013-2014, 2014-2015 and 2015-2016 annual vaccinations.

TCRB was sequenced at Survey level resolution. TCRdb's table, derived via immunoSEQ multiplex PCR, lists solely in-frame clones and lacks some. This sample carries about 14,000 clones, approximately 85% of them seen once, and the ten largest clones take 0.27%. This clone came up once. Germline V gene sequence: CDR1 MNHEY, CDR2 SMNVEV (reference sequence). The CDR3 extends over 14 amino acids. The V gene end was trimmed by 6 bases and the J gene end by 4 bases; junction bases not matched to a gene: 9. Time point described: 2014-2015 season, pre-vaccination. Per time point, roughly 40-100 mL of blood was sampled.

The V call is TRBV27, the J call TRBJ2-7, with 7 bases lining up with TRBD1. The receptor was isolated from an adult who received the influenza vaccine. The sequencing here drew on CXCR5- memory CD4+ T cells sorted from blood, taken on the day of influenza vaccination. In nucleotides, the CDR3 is TGTGCCAGCAGGCAAACCGGGACAGTATACGAGCAGTACTTC. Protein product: CASRQTGTVYEQYF.